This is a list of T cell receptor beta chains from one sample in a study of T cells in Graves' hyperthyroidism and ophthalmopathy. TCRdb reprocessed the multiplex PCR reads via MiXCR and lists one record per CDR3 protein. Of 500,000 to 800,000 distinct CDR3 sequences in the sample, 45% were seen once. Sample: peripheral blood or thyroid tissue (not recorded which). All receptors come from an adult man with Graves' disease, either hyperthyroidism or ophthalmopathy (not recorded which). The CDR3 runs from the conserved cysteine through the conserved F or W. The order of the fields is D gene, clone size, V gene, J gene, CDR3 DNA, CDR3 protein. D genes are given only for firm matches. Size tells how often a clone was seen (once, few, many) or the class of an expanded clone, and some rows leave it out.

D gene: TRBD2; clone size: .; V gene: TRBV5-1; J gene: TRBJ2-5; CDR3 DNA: TGCGCCAGCAGCCCGCGGGGGGGCAACCAAGAGACCCAGTACTTC; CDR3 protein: CASSPRGGNQETQYF
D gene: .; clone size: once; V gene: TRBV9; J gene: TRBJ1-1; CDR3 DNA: TGCGCCAGCAGCGTTGTTCGTACAATGACTAAAGCTTTCTTT; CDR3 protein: CASSVVRTMTKAFF
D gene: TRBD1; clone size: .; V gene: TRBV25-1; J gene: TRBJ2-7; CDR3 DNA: TGTGCCAGCCAGGGACAGGGTTTCTACGAGCAGTACTTC; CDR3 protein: CASQGQGFYEQYF
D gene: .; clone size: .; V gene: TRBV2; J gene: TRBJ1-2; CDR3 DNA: TGTGCCAGCAGTCTGACAGGAATCCTAGGCTACACCTTC; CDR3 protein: CASSLTGILGYTF
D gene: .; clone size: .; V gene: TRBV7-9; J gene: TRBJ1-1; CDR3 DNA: TGTGCCAGCAGCCCCTTGGGGCGGGACACTGAAGCTTTCTTT; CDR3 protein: CASSPLGRDTEAFF
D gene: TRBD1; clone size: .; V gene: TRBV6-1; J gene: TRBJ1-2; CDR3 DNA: TGTGCCAGCACAATAGGACAGGGGAACTATGGCTACACCTTC; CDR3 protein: CASTIGQGNYGYTF
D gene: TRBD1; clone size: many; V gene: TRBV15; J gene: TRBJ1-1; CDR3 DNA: TGTGCCACCAGCAGGACAGGGAGGAACACTGAAGCTTTCTTT; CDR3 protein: CATSRTGRNTEAFF
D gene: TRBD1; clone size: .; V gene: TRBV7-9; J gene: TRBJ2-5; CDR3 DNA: TGTACCAGCAGCTTATTGGACAGGGGGTACCAAGAGACCCAGTACTTC; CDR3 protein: CTSSLLDRGYQETQYF
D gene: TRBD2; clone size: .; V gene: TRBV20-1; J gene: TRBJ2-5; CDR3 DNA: TGCAGTGCTAGAGGAGACGGGAGGGAGACCCAGTACTTC; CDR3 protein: CSARGDGRETQYF
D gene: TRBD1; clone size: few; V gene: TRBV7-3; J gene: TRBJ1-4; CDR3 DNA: TGTGCCAGCAGCTTAGGCGACAGGGGAGATGAAAAACTGTTTTTT; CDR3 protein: CASSLGDRGDEKLFF
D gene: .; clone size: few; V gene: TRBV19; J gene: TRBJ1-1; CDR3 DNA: TGTGCCAGTAGTATAGGGCAGAGTGAAGCTTTCTTT; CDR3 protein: CASSIGQSEAFF
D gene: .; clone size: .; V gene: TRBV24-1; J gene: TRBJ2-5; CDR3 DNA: TGTGCCACCAGTGCCGCTAGTCAGGGGGGAGAGACCCAGTACTTC; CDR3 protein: CATSAASQGGETQYF
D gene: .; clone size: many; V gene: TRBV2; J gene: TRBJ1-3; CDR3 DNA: TGTGCCAGCCAGGGCCAGAGAAACACCATATATTTT; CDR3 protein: CASQGQRNTIYF
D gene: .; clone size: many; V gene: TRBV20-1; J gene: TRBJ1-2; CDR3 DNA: TGCAGTGCTAGTCTCCAGGGCTATGGCTACACCTTC; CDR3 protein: CSASLQGYGYTF
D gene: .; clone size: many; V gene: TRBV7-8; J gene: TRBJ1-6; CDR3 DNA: TGTGCCAGCAGCCGCCGCGGATCCCCCCTCCACTTT; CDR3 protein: CASSRRGSPLHF
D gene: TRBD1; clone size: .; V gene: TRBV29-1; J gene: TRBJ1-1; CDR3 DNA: TGCAGCTTAGGAAGGGGGCGTGAATGGACTGAAGCTTTCTTT; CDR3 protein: CSLGRGREWTEAFF
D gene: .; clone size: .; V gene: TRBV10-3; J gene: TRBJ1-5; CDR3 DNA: TGTGCCATCAGTGGAGCTGGGTCGGGCAATCAGCCCCAGCATTTT; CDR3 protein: CAISGAGSGNQPQHF
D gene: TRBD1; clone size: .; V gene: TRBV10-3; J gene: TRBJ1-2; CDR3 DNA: TGTGCCATCAGTGTAACCGGAACAGGGGACTATGGCTACACCTTC; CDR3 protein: CAISVTGTGDYGYTF
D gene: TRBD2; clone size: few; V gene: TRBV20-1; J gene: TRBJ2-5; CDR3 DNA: TGCAGTGCTAGAGTAGGCGGGAGGGCCGATGAGACCCAGTACTTC; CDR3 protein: CSARVGGRADETQYF
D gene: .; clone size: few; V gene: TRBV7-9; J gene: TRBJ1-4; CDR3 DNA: TGTGCCAGCAGCCAGGCTGGGGACAATGAAAAACTGTTTTTT; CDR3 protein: CASSQAGDNEKLFF
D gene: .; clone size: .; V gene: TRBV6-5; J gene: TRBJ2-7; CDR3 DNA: TGTGCCAGCAGTTACTCGCTGCAAATTTCCTACGAGCAGTACTTC; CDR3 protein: CASSYSLQISYEQYF
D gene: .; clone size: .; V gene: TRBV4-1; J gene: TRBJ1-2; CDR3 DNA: TGCGCCAGCAGCGCCGACAGCCGAAATGGCTACACCTTC; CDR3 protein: CASSADSRNGYTF
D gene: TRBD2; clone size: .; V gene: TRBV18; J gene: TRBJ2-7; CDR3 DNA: TGTGCCAGCTCACCACCAGGGACTAGCGGGGCCTACGAGCAGTACTTC; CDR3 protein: CASSPPGTSGAYEQYF
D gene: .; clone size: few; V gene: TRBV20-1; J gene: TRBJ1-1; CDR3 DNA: TGCAGTGCTAGACTCGGGTTGAACACTGAAGCTTTCTTT; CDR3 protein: CSARLGLNTEAFF
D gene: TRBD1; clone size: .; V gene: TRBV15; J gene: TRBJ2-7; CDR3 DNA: TGTGCCACCAGCAGCGTAAGGACAGGGGTGACCTACGAGCAGTACTTC; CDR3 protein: CATSSVRTGVTYEQYF
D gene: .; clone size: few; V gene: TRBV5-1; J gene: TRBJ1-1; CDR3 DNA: TGCGCCAGCAGCTTGGCTCCGGCGAACACTGAAGCTTTCTTT; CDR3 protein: CASSLAPANTEAFF
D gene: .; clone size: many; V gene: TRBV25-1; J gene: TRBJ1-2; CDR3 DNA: TGTGCCAGCAGTGCGGGATTTGGGGGTGGCTATGGCTACACCTTC; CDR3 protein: CASSAGFGGGYGYTF
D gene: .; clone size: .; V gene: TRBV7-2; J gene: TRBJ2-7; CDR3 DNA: TGTGCCAGCAGCTTTGACCGGGGGACCTCCTACGAGCAGTACTTC; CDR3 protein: CASSFDRGTSYEQYF